What follows are 10 T cell receptor beta chains derived from one specimen sequenced in a study of molecular identifiers for immune sequencing clone quantification. TCRdb processed the PCR reads anew with MiXCR; each CDR3 protein has one entry. The table lists about 630,000 distinct CDR3 sequences, about 25% of them singletons, with about 0.84% in the top ten. Material for sequencing was naive CD8+ T cells from blood, with Jurkat cell RNA spiked in. Subset given: FACS-sorted CD8+CD4-CCR7+CD45RA+ naive T cells. The source of these receptors is a human donor in good health. Some libraries in this study had Jurkat cell RNA spiked in.

The chain is built from TRBV6-5 and TRBJ1-4; tentative D call: TRBD1 (6 bases). The V end lost 2 bases, the J end lost 2 bases, and 9 bases lay between the germline ends. The CDR3 has 15 amino acids. Germline assignment: CDR1 MNHEY and CDR2 SVGAGI. The CDR3 loop is CASSYVGGTNEKLFF. CDR3 bases: TGTGCCAGCAGTTACGTGGGGGGCACTAATGAAAAACTGTTTTTT.

This clonotype appeared many times. The chain carries TRBV14 and TRBJ1-2, with D uncertain. V shed 0 bases and J shed 4 bases, with 12 bases lying between them. This CDR3 contains 15 residues. Germline V lookup: CDR1 SGHDN, CDR2 FVKESK. The CDR3 DNA sequence: TGTGCCAGCAGCCAAGAAGATGATCCCTTCTATGGCTACACCTTC. It translates to CASSQEDDPFYGYTF.

Comment on this clonotype: Possible read error: a much larger clone is one base away. The chain carries TRBV6-2 or TRBV6-3 and TRBJ2-1, with D uncertain. This CDR3 spans 13 amino acids. Germline-derived CDR1 and CDR2 are MNHEY and SVGEGT. The CDR3 region has the DNA TGTGCCAGCGTCCCCGGACCACACAATCAGCAGTTCTTC. Amino acids: CASVPGPHNQQFF.

The rearrangement links TRBV7-9 to TRBJ2-7; TRBD2 matches 14 bases. J was trimmed by 6 bases and V by 11 bases; bases with no gene match: 9. The CDR3 has 14 amino acids. The V gene's germline CDR1 is SEHNR and CDR2 FQNEAQ (reference sequence). CDR3 in DNA: TGTGCCCGCCGCGGGACTAGCGGGAGCCCCGAGCAGTACTTC. This codes for CARRGTSGSPEQYF. The full variable domain, with the rest looked up from reference TRBV7-9 and TRBJ2-7, is DTGVSQNPRHKITKRGQNVTFRCDPISEHNRLYWYRQTLGQGPEFLTYFQNEAQLEKSRLLSDRFSAERPKGSFSTLEIQRTEQGDSAMYLCARRGTSGSPEQYFGPGTRLTVT.

The table lists this clonotype with a few counts. The genes are TRBV6-5 and TRBJ2-2, with 8 bases fitting TRBD1. CDR3 length: 16 residues. V lost 7 bases and J lost 1; bases outside the gene matches: 8. CDR1 and CDR2 (germline): MNHEY, SVGAGI. CDR3 sequence: CASTFTGTGNTGELFF. Written as DNA, the CDR3 is TGTGCCAGCACCTTCACCGGGACAGGGAACACCGGGGAGCTGTTTTTT.

This chain joins TRBV5-6 and TRBJ2-7, with D possibly being TRBD2 (6 bases). The CDR3 length is 14 residues. Germline CDR1 and CDR2: SGHDT and YYEEEE. Trimming took off 2 bases at V and 0 bases at J, with 9 bases between the two ends. The CDR3 DNA reads as TGTGCCAGCAGCTTCCTCGGGGGCTCCTACGAGCAGTACTTC. The encoded protein is CASSFLGGSYEQYF.

This clonotype was counted between two and nine times. The rearrangement joins TRBV3-1 to TRBJ2-1, with 9 positions matching TRBD2. The CDR3 is made up of 17 amino acids. The germline gives CDR1 LGHDT, CDR2 YNNKEL (reference sequence). Germline trimming cut 1 base from V and 9 bases from J; bases unmatched to any gene: 13. CDR3 amino acids: CASSQVRSLRREGEQFF. The CDR3, as DNA: TGTGCCAGCAGCCAAGTCCGGTCCCTACGGCGGGAGGGTGAGCAGTTCTTC.

This clonotype was counted between two and nine times. The rearrangement joins TRBV19 to TRBJ2-7; D call uncertain. The CDR3 has 13 amino acids. The germline gives CDR1 LNHDA, CDR2 SQIVND (reference sequence). Trimming left V 6 bases short and J 2 bases short, with 11 bases between. The CDR3 DNA follows: TGTGCCAGTAGAGAGGACGGAACCTACGAGCAGTACTTC. Its protein is CASREDGTYEQYF.

This clonotype was recorded a few times. The chain links TRBV5-6 to TRBJ2-1, with TRBD2 matching 12 bases. This CDR3 contains 16 residues. The trim removed 4 bases at V and 0 bases at J, leaving 2 bases unmatched. In germline, CDR1 is SGHDT, CDR2 YYEEEE. The CDR3 sequence is CASSRTSGTSYNEQFF. The CDR3 DNA is TGTGCCAGCAGCAGGACTAGCGGGACCTCCTACAATGAGCAGTTCTTC.

This clonotype appeared many times. The genes are TRBV7-9 and TRBJ1-1; D is perhaps TRBD1 (5 bases). This CDR3 has 13 amino acids. The germline CDR1 and CDR2 sequences are SEHNR and FQNEAQ (reference sequence). Trimming shortened V by 3 bases and J by 4 bases, and 9 bases separated the two germline ends. The CDR3 spells CASSFRQGTEAFF. The CDR3 nucleotides read TGTGCCAGCAGCTTTCGGCAGGGCACTGAAGCTTTCTTT.